This note documents a single TCR beta chain sequence. Its recognized antigen is unknown. Base qualities are not provided; no much larger clone lies one nucleotide away. The germline ends are 12 bases apart after V is trimmed by 8 bases and J by 0 bases. The CDR3 has 14 amino acids, counting the end cysteine and phenylalanine. The CDR3 DNA has 42 bases and is translated from base 1. The germline V gene supplies CDR1 SNHLY and CDR2 FYNNEI. Library method: the immunoSEQ multiplex PCR assay. The multiplex PCR relied on a mix of 60 forward primers for TCR Vbeta segments and 13 reverse primers for TCR Jbeta segments. A multiplex PCR assay on genomic DNA amplified the CDR3 region of rearranged TCR beta genes. Amplified TCR beta libraries were sequenced as 87-base-pair reads on the Illumina HiSeq System. The original pipeline was this. A later analysis counted approximately 84 million unique TCR beta chains across the approximately 700 repertoires, and some 11 million of these chains were shared by at least two donors. A nearest-neighbor algorithm error-corrected the raw reads and collapsed the reads into unique sequences, merging closely related sequences to remove PCR and sequencing errors. CDR3 sequences were aligned to IMGT reference sequences to assign V, D and J gene segments. For a sequence to be retained, at least a six-nucleotide match to both a V gene segment and a J gene segment was required. A rearrangement counted as productive if the CDR3 had no stop codons and remained in frame with V and J, and every other rearrangement counted as non-productive. CDR3 was defined by IMGT convention, running from the second conserved V-encoded cysteine to the conserved J-encoded phenylalanine. In an earlier analysis of just under 600 of the donors, sequences lacking an unambiguous match to a single V gene segment were excluded. An earlier analysis of a few hundred of the donors called V segments functional above 56.7% productive rearrangements and segregating when the between-donor standard deviation exceeded 5%. A statistical classification framework was developed to diagnose cytomegalovirus status using the catalog of TCR beta chain sequences. In a later analysis, V and J genes were assigned by comparing TCR nucleotide sequences against IMGT/GENE-DB human TR gene sequences. A later analysis assigned CDR3 sequences and most-parsimonious VDJ recombination scenarios with the TCRdist pipeline. In a later analysis, each TCR beta chain was defined by its CDR3 amino acid sequence together with its V-gene family, and reads without a unique V-gene family were excluded. In a later analysis, 450 to 600 highly shared, low-generation-probability nucleotide sequences were removed to address suspected cross-contamination and a sequencing artifact. In a later analysis, a clonal expansion index was calculated for each public chain from normalized within-repertoire ranks of inferred template counts. A later analysis computed generation probabilities with a VDJ recombination model fitted to out-of-frame rearrangements, and checked the results against IGoR. In a later analysis, hypergeometric tests were used to score TCR-TCR, TCR-HLA and TCR-CMV co-occurrence, with a repertoire-size bias correction applied to TCR pairs. To estimate false discovery rates, a later analysis permuted the HLA or CMV assignments 20 times. A later analysis grouped co-occurring TCRs with DBSCAN, adding TCRdist sequence similarity when clustering within HLA-allele-positive subsets. Repertoires with fewer than 30,000 or more than 120,000 public chains were left out of co-occurrence clustering, as were roughly five repertoires with anomalous nucleotide sharing. Not all clones reach the TCRdb copy of this immuneACCESS table, which keeps in-frame sequences only. Checked studies attribute under half of the gap to unresolved V genes and leave the rest unexplained. D and trimming were read from the DNA, whereas the V and J calls and clone size are those reported in that table. Counted in this sample were under 150,000 clones; 82% of them appeared once. Approximately 2.4% of the sample belongs to the ten largest clones.

This sample is part of a study of cytomegalovirus exposure and HLA in healthy donors (dated by TCRdb to 2016 to 2017). With respect to the entire study: An earlier analysis of roughly 500 of the donors reported roughly 300 Gb of sequence data and 90 million to 120 million unique TCR beta sequences obtained from roughly 170 million T cells. An earlier analysis of fewer than 700 of the donors applied high-throughput TCR beta sequencing to assess whether each TCR beta V gene segment acted as functional or pseudogenic. A later genetic analysis took genome-wide SNP genotypes for about three fifths of the roughly 700 donors and used that subset as a discovery cohort. All discovery cohort repertoires had been generated on a single sequencing platform. On average, approximately 250,000 unique TCR beta nucleotide sequences were sequenced per donor among a few hundred genotyped donors of the cohort, with roughly a sixth of those sequences being non-productive. Of the 398 genotyped donors, 75% to 85% were placed in the genetic ancestry cluster associated with self-reported Caucasian donors. The later analysis used no new phenotypic data to find candidate immune exposures, relying instead on TCR beta sequences and their occurrence across donors. The study aimed to test whether cataloging public T cell receptors could reveal signatures of past pathogen exposure. Using immunosequencing, the study profiled T cell repertoires from about 650 subjects and related those repertoires to cytomegalovirus serostatus. In a later analysis, previously published TCR beta repertoires from several hundred donors were re-analyzed and high-resolution HLA genotyping was added so that TCR occurrence patterns could be studied. High-throughput TCR immunosequencing, statistical association of individual TCRs with disease status, and machine learning were combined to predict cytomegalovirus infection status. Class I and class II HLA loci were covered by the typing at four-digit resolution. About 5 DR-DQ haplotypes were handled as single units for association and clustering, since linkage in the cohort was strong. Typing coverage varied by locus: roughly 629-640 donors for A, B, C, DRB1 and DQB1; under 550 for DQA1; about 600 for DPA1; roughly 450 for DPB1. About 280 gigabases of sequencing data and 75 million to 85 million unique TCR sequences made up an early release that covered several hundred HLA-typed donors. Donor age, sex, ethnicity and CMV serostatus were compiled alongside the repertoire data. A separate validation cohort of over a hundred different subjects was used in addition to the approximately 610-subject first cohort.

In total, about 650 healthy bone marrow donors made up the cohort. At the time of sampling, every cohort member was nominally healthy, though immune exposures that went unrecorded were likely present. The donor tested CMV seronegative and was one of the 352 seronegative cohort members. A peripheral blood sample was collected from each donor, and TCR beta sequencing was performed on peripheral blood mononuclear cells. Genomic DNA extraction from the blood cell samples was performed with the Qiagen DNeasy Blood Extraction Kit. Paper-wide results and their limitations: According to a later analysis, most CMV-associated TCR beta chains appeared to be HLA-restricted, and the HLA associations seemed to be driven largely by CMV exposure. Because HLA typing was unavailable for some donors at each locus, only the typed subset was used in association tests. The classifier was reported to diagnose cytomegalovirus status with high specificity and sensitivity in both the original cohort and the validation cohort. According to the authors, the approach could potentially be generalized to other disease states and immunological phenotypes. In a later analysis, TCR association rates were found to vary across HLA loci, with the most associated TCRs seen for DRB1 alleles and the fewest for HLA-C alleles. A later analysis found that HLA-associated TCR beta chains were more clonally expanded and had lower generation probabilities than equally common non-associated chains. The presence/absence analyses assumed that sequencing depth was roughly uniform across donors, and that assumption may not be true. Several of the top co-occurrence clusters appeared to be linked to parvovirus B19, influenza, CMV and Epstein-Barr virus, according to a later analysis. In vitro tests confirmed that a few of the cytomegalovirus-associated TCR beta chains recognize cytomegalovirus antigens. Because counts were too low, around 17 rarely observed V segments, including chromosome 9 orphons, were left out of the earlier analysis of some 640 of the donors. The study listed 164 TCR beta chains as associated with cytomegalovirus. CMV serostatus was the only immune exposure information available for the cohort. A later analysis associated approximately 17,000 TCR beta sequences with specific HLA alleles at a false discovery rate of 0.05. Compared with the approximately 670-donor mean, donors in an Asian-associated ancestry cluster had fewer N-insertions in productive TCRs, according to a later genetic analysis. In an earlier analysis of 500 to 650 of the donors, most TCR beta V segments appeared in productive rearrangements about 90% or about 30% of the time, broadly matching IMGT annotations. When HLA alleles, especially DR and DQ, strongly co-occurred, TCR associations were difficult to assign to individual alleles. A further reported finding was that TCR beta sequences accurately predicted the HLA-A and HLA-B alleles for most subjects in the first cohort. A cluster of highly shared sequence variants was judged likely to be a technical artifact of the sequencing pipeline. In this cohort, only TCR beta chains were sequenced, and detectable features were limited by the absence of alpha or paired-chain data. V-gene and J-gene trimming of TCR beta chains was associated with a missense DCLRE1C variant in a later genetic analysis, and the association was replicated in an independent cohort. Some IMGT-functional V segments, including TRBV6-2 and TRBV6-3, could not be distinguished by the 87-base-pair reads and were therefore excluded. Across donors, most TCR sequences were observed very rarely, whereas some public TCRs were present in many individuals. Correlated functional status among segregating V segments might reflect linkage disequilibrium, but an unknown experimental factor could not be ruled out.

The chain links TRBV2 with TRBJ2-3; there is no confident call for the D gene. The TCR sequence derives from a male donor in good health and CMV-seronegative. The sequenced sample consisted of PBMCs. DNA sequence: TGTGCCAGCCCGGTTGCGGCTAGCACAGATACGCAGTATTTT. This yields the protein CASPVAASTDTQYF.